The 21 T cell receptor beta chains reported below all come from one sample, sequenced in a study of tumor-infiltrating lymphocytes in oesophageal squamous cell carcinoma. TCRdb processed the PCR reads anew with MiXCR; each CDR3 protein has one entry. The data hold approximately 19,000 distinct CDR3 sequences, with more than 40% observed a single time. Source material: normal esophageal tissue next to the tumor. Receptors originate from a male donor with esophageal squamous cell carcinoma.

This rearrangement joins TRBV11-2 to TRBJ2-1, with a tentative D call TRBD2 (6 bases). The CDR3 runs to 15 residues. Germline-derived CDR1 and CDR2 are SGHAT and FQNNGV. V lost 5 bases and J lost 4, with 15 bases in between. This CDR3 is CASSGGGGRYNEQFF. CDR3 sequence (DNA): TGTGCCAGCAGCGGGGGAGGCGGACGATACAATGAGCAGTTCTTC.

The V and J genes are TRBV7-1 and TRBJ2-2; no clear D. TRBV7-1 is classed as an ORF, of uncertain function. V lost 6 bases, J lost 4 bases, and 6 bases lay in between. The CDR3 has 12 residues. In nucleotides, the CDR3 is TGTGCCAGCAGTATTACCACCGGGGAGCTGTTTTTT. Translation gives CASSITTGELFF.

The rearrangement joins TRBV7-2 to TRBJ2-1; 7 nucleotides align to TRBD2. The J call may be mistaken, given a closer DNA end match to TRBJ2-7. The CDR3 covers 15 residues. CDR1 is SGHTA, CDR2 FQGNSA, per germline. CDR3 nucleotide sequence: TGTGCCAGCAGCTCCCCAGCGGGAAACTCCTACGAGCAGTACTTC. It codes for CASSSPAGNSYEQYF.

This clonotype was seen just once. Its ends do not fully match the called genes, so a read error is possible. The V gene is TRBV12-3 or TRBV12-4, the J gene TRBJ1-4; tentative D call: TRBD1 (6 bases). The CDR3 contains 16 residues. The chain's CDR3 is CASSEGTQGVSEKLFF. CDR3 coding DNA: TGTGCCAGCAGTGAGGGGACACAGGGTGTAAGTGAAAAACTGTTTTTC.

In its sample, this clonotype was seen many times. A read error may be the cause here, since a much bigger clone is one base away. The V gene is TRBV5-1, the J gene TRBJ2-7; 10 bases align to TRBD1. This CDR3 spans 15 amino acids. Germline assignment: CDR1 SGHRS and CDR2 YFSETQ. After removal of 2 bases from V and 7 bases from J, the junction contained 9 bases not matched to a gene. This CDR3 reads CASSLGTGVYNEQYF. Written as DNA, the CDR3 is TGCGCCAGCAGCTTAGGGACAGGGGTCTACAATGAGCAGTACTTC.

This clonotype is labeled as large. CDR3 residues: CASSYWGWKAFF. In DNA form, the CDR3 reads TGTGCCAGCAGTTATTGGGGCTGGAAAGCTTTCTTT. V is TRBV12-3 or TRBV12-4 and J is TRBJ1-1; TRBD1 might be the D (5 bases). The CDR3 contains 12 residues. Trimming removed 4 bases at V and 9 bases at J, with 12 bases between.

This chain's CDR3 is CATLLQGVRETQYF. CDR3 nucleotide sequence: TGTGCCACCCTCCTACAGGGGGTCCGAGAGACCCAGTACTTC. The chain employs TRBV6-1 and TRBJ2-5; TRBD1 aligns across 8 bases. The CDR3 is made up of 14 amino acids. Germline V gene sequence: CDR1 MNHNS, CDR2 SASEGT. V lost 10 bases and J lost 4; bases outside the gene matches: 11.

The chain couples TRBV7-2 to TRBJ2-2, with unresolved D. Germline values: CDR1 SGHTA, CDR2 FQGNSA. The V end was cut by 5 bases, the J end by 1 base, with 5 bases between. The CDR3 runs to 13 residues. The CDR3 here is CASSPQNTGELFF. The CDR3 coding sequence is TGTGCCAGCAGCCCCCAGAACACCGGGGAGCTGTTTTTT.

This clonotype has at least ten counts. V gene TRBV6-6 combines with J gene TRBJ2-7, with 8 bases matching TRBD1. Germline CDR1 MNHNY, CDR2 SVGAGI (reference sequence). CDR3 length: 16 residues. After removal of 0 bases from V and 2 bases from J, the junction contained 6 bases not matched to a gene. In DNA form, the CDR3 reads TGTGCCAGCAGTTACTCGGGGCGACAGGGGACCTACGAGCAGTACTTC. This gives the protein CASSYSGRQGTYEQYF.

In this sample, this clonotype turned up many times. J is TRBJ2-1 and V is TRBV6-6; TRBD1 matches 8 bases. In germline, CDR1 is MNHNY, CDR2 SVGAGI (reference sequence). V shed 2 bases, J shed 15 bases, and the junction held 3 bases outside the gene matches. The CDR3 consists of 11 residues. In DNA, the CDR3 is TGTGCCAGCAGTTACGGACAGGGCCTGTTCTTC. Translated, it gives CASSYGQGLFF.

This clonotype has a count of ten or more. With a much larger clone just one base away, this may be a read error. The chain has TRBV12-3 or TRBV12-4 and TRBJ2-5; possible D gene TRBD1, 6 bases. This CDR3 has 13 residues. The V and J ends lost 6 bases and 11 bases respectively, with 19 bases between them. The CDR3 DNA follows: TGTGCCAGCAGCTCCAGGGGTGCTAATGAGCAGTACTTC. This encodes CASSSRGANEQYF.

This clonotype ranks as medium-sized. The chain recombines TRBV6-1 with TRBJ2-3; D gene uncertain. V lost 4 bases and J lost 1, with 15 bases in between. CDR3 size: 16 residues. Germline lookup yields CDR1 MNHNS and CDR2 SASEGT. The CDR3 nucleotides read TGTGCCAGCAGTGCAGAGATGGGCCTTGGCACAGATACGCAGTATTTT. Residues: CASSAEMGLGTDTQYF.

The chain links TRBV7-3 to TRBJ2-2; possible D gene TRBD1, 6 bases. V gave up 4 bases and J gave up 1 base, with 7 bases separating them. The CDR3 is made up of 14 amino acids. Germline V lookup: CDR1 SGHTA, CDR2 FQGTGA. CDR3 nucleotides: TGTGCCAGCAGCTCACAGGGGAACACCGGGGAGCTGTTTTTT. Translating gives CASSSQGNTGELFF.

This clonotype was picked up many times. The CDR3 bases are TGTGCCAGCAGTTTGAGGGGGGGCCATGGCTACACCTTC. Residues: CASSLRGGHGYTF. This rearrangement joins TRBV12-3 or TRBV12-4 to TRBJ1-2; possibly TRBD1 for D (6 bases). V lost 3 bases and J 6 bases, leaving 11 bases between the germline ends. The CDR3 contains 13 residues.

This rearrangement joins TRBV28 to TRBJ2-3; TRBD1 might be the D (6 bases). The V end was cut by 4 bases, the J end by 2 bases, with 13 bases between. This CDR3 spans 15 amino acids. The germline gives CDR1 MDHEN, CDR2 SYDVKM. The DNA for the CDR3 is TGTGCCAGCAGTTCCGGGACGGGACACACAGATACGCAGTATTTT. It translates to CASSSGTGHTDTQYF. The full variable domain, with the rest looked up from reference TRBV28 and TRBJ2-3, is DVKVTQSSRYLVKRTGEKVFLECVQDMDHENMFWYRQDPGLGLRLIYFSYDVKMKEKGDIPEGYSVSREKKERFSLILESASTNQTSMYLCASSSGTGHTDTQYFGPGTRLTVL.

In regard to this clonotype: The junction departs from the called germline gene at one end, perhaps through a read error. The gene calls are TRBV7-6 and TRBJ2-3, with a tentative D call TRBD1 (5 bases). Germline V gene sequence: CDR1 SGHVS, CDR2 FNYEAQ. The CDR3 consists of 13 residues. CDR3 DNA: TGTGCTAGCAGCCTTGGGCTAGGGGATGAGCAATACTTC. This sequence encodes CASSLGLGDEQYF.

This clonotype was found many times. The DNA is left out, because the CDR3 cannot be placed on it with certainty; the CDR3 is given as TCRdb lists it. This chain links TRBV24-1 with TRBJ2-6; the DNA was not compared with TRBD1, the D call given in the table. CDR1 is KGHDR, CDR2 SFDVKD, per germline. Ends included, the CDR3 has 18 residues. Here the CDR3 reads CATSDLPDREGLRLHLRF.

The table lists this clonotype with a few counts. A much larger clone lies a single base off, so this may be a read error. The CDR3 DNA reads as TGTGCCAGCAGGGTAAAAGGGGTCGAGCAGTACTTC. Protein: CASRVKGVEQYF. The V and J genes are TRBV2 and TRBJ2-1, with D perhaps TRBD1 (5 bases). The J call may not be correct, given that the DNA end is closer to TRBJ2-7. This CDR3 region has 12 residues. Germline V CDR1 and CDR2: SNHLY, FYNNEI.

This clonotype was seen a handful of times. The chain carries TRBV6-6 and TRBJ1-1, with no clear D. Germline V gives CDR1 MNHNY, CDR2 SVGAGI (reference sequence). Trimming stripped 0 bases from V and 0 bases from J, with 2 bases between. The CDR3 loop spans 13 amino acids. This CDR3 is CASSYSVNTEAFF. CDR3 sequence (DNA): TGTGCCAGCAGTTACTCCGTGAACACTGAAGCTTTCTTT.

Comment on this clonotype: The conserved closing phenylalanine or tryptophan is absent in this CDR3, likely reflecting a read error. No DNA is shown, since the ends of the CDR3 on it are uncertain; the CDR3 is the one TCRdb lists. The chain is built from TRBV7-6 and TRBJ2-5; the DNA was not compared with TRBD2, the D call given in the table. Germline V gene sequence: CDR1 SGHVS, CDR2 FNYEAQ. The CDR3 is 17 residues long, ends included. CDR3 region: CASSSWSSLGNEQFFGA.

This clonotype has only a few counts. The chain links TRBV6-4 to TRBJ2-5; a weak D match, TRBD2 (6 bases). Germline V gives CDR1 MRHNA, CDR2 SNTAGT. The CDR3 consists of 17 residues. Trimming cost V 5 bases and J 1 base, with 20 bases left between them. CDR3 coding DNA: TGTGCCAGCAGTTCTTTTCCGGCGGGGAGGTTCCAAGAGACCCAGTACTTC. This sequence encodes CASSSFPAGRFQETQYF.